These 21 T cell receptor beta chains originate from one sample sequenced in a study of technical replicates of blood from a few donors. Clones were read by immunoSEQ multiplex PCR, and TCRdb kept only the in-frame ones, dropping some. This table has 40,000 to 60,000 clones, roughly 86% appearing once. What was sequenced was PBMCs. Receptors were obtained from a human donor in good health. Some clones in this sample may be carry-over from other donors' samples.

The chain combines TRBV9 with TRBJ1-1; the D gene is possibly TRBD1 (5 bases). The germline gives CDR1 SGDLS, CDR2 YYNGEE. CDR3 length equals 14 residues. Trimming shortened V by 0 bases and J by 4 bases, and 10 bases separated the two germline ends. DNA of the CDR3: TGTGCCAGCAGCGTAGCGGGGGGAGTCACTGAAGCTTTCTTT. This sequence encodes CASSVAGGVTEAFF.

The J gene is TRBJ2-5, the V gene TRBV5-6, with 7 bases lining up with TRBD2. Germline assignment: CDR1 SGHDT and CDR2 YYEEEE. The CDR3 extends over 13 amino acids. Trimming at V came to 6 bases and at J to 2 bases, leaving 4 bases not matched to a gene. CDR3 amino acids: CASTFGGQETQYF. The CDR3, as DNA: TGTGCCAGCACCTTCGGGGGGCAAGAGACCCAGTACTTC.

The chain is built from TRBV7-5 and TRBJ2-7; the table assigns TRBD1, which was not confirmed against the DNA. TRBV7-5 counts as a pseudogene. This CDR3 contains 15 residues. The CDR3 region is CVRSSGQLPPYEQYF. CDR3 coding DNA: TGTGTCAGAAGCTCTGGACAGCTCCCACCCTACGAGCAGTACTTC.

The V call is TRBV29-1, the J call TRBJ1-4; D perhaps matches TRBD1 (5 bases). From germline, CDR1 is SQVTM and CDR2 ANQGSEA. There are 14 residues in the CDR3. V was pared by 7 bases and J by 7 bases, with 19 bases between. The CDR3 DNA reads TGCAGCGCCAAAATTGGGCGGGGACGTGAAAAACTGTTTTTT. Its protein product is CSAKIGRGREKLFF.

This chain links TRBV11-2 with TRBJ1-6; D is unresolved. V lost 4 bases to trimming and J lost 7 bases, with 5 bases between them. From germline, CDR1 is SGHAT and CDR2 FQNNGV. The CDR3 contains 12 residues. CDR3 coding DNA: TGTGCCAGCAGCTCGGGGAATTCACCCCTCCACTTT. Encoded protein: CASSSGNSPLHF.

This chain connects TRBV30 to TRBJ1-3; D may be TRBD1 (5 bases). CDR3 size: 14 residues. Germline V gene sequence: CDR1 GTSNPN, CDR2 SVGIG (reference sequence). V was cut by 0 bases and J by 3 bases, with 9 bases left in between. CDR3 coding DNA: TGTGCCTGGAGTGTACTGGGGGGTGGAAACACCATATATTTT. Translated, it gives CAWSVLGGGNTIYF. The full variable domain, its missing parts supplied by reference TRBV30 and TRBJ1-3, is SQTIHQWPATLVQPVGSPLSLECTVEGTSNPNLYWYRQAAGRGLQLLFYSVGIGQISSEVPQNLSASRPQDRQFILSSKKLLLSDSGFYLCAWSVLGGGNTIYFGEGSWLTVV.

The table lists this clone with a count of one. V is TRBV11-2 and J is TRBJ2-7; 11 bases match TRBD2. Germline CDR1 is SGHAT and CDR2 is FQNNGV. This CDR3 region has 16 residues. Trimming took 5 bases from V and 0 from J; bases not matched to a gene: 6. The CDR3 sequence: CASSLGTSGLSYEQYF. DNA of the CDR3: TGTGCCAGCAGCCTTGGGACTAGCGGCCTCTCCTACGAGCAGTACTTC.

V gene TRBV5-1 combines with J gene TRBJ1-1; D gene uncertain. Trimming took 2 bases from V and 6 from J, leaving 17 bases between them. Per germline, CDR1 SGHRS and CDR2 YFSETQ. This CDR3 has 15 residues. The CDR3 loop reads CASSFLAIGPAEAFF. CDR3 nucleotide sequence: TGCGCCAGCAGCTTTCTGGCAATTGGGCCGGCTGAAGCTTTCTTT.

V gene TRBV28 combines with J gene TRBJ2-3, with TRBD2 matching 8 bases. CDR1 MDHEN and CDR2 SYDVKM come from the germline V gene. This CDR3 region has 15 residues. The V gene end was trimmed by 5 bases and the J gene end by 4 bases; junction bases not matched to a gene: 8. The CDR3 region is CASSPPVGGADTQYF. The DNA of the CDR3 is TGTGCCAGCAGTCCCCCGGTCGGGGGGGCAGATACGCAGTATTTT.

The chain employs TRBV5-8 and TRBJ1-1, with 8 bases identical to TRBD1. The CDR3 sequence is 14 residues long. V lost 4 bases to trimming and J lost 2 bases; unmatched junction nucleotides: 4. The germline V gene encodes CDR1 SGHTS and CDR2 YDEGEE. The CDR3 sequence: CASSIGQGNTEAFF. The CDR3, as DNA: TGTGCCAGCAGCATAGGACAGGGAAACACTGAAGCTTTCTTT.

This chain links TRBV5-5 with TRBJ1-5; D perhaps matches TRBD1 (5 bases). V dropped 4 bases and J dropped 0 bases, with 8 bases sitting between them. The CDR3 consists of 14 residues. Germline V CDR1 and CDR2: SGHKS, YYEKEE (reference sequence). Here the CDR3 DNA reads TGTGCCAGCAGCCCGACAGATAGCAATCAGCCCCAGCATTTT. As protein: CASSPTDSNQPQHF. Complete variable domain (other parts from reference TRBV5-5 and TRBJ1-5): DAGVTQSPTHLIKTRGQQVTLRCSPISGHKSVSWYQQVLGQGPQFIFQYYEKEERGRGNFPDRFSARQFPNYSSELNVNALLLGDSALYLCASSPTDSNQPQHFGDGTRLSIL.

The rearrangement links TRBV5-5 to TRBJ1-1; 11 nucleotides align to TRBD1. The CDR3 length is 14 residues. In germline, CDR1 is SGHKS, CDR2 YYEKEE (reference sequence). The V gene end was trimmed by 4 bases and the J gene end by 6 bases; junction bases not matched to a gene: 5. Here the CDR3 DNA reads TGTGCCAGCAGCCGGGAGGGACAGGGGGCTGAAGCTTTCTTT. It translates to CASSREGQGAEAFF.

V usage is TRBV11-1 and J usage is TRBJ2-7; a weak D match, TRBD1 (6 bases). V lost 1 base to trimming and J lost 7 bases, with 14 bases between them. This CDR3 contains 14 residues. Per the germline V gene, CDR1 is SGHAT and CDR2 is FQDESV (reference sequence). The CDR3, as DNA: TGTGCCAGCAGCTTAGGGTACAGGGACGGGGAGCAGTACTTC. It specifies CASSLGYRDGEQYF. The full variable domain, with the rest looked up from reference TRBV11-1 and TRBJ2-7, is EAEVAQSPRYKITEKSQAVAFWCDPISGHATLYWYRQILGQGPELLVQFQDESVVDDSQLPKDRFSAERLKGVDSTLKIQPAELGDSAMYLCASSLGYRDGEQYFGPGTRLTVT.

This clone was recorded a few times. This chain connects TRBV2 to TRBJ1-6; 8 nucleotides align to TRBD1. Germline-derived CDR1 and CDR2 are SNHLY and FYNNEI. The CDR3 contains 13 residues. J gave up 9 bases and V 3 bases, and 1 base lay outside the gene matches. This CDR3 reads CASSEDRASPLHF. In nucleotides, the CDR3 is TGTGCCAGCAGTGAGGACAGGGCTTCACCCCTCCACTTT. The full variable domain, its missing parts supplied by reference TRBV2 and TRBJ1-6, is EPEVTQTPSHQVTQMGQEVILRCVPISNHLYFYWYRQILGQKVEFLVSFYNNEISEKSEIFDDQFSVERPDGSNFTLKIRSTKLEDSAMYFCASSEDRASPLHFGNGTRLTVT.

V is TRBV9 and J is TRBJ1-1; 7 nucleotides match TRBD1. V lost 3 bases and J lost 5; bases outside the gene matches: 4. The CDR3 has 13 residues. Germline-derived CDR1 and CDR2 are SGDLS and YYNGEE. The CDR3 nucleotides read TGTGCCAGCAGCGAACAGACAGGGACTGAAGCTTTCTTT. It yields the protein CASSEQTGTEAFF.

CDR3 amino acids: CASSPRGAGSNTGELFF. The CDR3 DNA reads TGTGCCAGCAGCCCCAGGGGGGCGGGTTCGAACACCGGGGAGCTGTTTTTT. This rearrangement joins TRBV7-8 to TRBJ2-2; tentatively, D is TRBD1 (7 bases). The germline V and J ends were trimmed by 5 bases and 0 bases, with 16 bases remaining between them. The CDR3 is 17 amino acids. The germline V gene encodes CDR1 SGHVS and CDR2 FQNEAQ. Looking up the rest from reference TRBV7-8 and TRBJ2-2 gives the full variable domain: GAGVSQSPRYKVAKRGQDVALRCDPISGHVSLFWYQQALGQGPEFLTYFQNEAQLDKSGLPSDRFFAERPEGSVSTLKIQRTQQEDSAVYLCASSPRGAGSNTGELFFGEGSRLTVL.

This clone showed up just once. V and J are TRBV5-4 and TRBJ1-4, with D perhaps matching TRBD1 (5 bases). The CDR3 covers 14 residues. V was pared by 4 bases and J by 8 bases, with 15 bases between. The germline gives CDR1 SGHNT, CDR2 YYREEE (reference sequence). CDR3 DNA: TGTGCCAGCAGCCAAGCAGGGTCAGGAGAAAAACTGTTTTTT. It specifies CASSQAGSGEKLFF.

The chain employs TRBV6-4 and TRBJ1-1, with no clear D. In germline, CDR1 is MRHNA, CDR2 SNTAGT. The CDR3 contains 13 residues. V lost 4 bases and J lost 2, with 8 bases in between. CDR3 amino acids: CASSVEANTEAFF. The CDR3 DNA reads TGTGCCAGCAGTGTGGAGGCCAACACTGAAGCTTTCTTT.

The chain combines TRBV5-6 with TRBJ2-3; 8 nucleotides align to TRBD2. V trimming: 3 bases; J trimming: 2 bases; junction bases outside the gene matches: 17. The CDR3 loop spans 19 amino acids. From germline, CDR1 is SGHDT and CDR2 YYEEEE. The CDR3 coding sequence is TGTGCCAGCAGCTGGTGGGCGCGGGGGGTTTGGGCCCCCACAGATACGCAGTATTTT. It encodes CASSWWARGVWAPTDTQYF. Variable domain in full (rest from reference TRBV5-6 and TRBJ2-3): DAGVTQSPTHLIKTRGQQVTLRCSPKSGHDTVSWYQQALGQGPQFIFQYYEEEERQRGNFPDRFSGHQFPNYSSELNVNALLLGDSALYLCASSWWARGVWAPTDTQYFGPGTRLTVL.

This chain's CDR3 is CATSREPLAAGYEQYF. CDR3 sequence (DNA): TGTGCCACCAGCAGAGAACCTCTAGCGGCGGGTTACGAGCAGTACTTC. V gene TRBV15 combines with J gene TRBJ2-7; 7 nucleotides match TRBD2. CDR3 length: 16 residues. V shed 0 bases, J shed 4 bases, and the junction held 9 bases outside the gene matches. Germline V CDR1 and CDR2: LNHNV, YYDKDF (reference sequence).

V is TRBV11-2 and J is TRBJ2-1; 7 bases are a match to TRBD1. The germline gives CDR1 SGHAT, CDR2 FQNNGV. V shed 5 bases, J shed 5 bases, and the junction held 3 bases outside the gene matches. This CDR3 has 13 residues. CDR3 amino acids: CASSGTVNNEQFF. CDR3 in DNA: TGTGCCAGCAGCGGGACAGTTAACAATGAGCAGTTCTTC.